Given below is one T cell receptor (beta chain) in context. The entry originates in a study of control samples from healthy donors and cancer patients. Using immunoSEQ multiplex PCR, the repertoire was profiled, and TCRdb retains in-frame clones only, with some absent. The sample has some 120,000 clones, over 75% seen once; the top ten hold 2.9%. Germline values: CDR1 MNHEY, CDR2 SVGAGI. The V and J ends lost 7 bases and 5 bases respectively, with 11 bases between them. The CDR3 loop spans 12 amino acids. The TCR comes from a man aged 55 to 69 in good health. V usage is TRBV6-5 and J usage is TRBJ2-5; unclear D gene. Material for sequencing was blood. In nucleotides, the CDR3 is TGTGCCAGCACTACAATTGGGGAGACCCAGTACTTC. This translates into CASTTIGETQYF.